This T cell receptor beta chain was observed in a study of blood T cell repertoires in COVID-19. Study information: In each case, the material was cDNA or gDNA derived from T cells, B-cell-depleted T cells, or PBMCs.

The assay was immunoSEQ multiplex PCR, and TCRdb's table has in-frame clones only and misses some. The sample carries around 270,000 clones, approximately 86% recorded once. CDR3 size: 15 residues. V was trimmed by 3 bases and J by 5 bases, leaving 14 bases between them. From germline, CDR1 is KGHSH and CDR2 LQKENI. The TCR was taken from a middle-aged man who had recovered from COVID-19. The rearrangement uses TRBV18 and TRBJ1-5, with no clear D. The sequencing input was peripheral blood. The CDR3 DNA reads TGTGCCAGCTCACCCTCCGTGGACTGGGATCAGCCCCAGCATTTT. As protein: CASSPSVDWDQPQHF.